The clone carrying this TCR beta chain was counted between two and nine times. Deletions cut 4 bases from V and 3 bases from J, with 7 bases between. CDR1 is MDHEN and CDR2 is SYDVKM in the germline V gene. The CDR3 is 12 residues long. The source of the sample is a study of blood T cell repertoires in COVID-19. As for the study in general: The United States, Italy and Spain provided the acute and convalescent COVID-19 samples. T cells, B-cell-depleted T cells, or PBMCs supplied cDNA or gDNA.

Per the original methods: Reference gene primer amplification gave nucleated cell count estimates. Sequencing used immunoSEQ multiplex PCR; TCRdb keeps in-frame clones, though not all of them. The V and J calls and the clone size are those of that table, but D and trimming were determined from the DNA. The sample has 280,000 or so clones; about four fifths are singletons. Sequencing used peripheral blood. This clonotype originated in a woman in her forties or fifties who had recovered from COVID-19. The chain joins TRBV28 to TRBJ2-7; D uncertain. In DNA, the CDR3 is TGTGCCAGCAGTTCCGTTCGCTACGAGCAGTACTTC. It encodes CASSSVRYEQYF.